This TCR beta chain appears in the sequencing data of a study of regulatory T cells in long-lasting Graves disease. Study conclusions and caveats: Persistent Graves' cases showed lower TCR diversity than newly diagnosed cases.

The time point: newly diagnosed GD, antithyroid drugs for less than 3 months. The TCR library used RNA extracted from PBMCs. American Thyroid Association guidelines defined how Graves' disease was diagnosed. V lost 4 bases and J lost 8, with 15 bases in between. The germline CDR1 and CDR2 sequences are SEHNR and FQNEAQ (reference sequence). This CDR3 has 14 residues. Combining iRepertoire HTBI primers with Arm-PCR of CDR3 regions, the authors built TCR beta libraries. TCRdb recomputed calls from the multiplex PCR reads with MiXCR, one row per CDR3 protein. In the table there are 200,000 to 300,000 distinct CDR3 sequences, 20% of which are singletons. This clonotype was seen more than once but under ten times. What it binds is not known. A far larger clone is just one base off, so this is likely a read error.

This chain uses TRBV7-9 with TRBJ2-1; perhaps D is TRBD1 or TRBD2 (5 bases each). The source was peripheral blood mononuclear cells (PBMCs), collected at new diagnosis, from a patient treated with antithyroid drugs. The source is a female donor with Graves disease. For the CDR3, the DNA is TGTGCCAGCAGCTCCTACGGGGCAGCAGATGAGCAGTTCTTC. Translating gives CASSSYGAADEQFF.